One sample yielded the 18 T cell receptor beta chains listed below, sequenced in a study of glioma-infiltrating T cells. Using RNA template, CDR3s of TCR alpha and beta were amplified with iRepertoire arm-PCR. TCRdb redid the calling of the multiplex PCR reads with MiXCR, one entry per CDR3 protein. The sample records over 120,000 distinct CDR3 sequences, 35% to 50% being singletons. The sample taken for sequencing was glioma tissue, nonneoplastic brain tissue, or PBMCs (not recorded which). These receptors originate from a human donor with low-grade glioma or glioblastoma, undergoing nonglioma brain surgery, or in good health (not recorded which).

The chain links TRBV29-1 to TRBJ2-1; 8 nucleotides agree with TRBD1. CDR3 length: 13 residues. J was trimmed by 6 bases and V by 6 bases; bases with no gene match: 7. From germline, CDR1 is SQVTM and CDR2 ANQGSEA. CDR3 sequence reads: CSVGQGGGNEQFF. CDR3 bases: TGCAGCGTAGGACAGGGCGGAGGCAATGAGCAGTTCTTC.

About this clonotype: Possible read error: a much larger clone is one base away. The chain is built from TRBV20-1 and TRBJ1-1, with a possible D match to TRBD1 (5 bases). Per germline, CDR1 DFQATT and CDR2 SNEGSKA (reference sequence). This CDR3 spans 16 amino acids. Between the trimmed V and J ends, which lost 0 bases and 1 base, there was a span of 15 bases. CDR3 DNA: TGCAGTGCTAGAGACGGGGGAACCCAAACGAACACTGAAGCTTTCTTT. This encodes CSARDGGTQTNTEAFF.

The CDR3 DNA follows: TGTGCCAGCAGTCCAGGGATCTATGGCTACACCTTC. It yields the protein CASSPGIYGYTF. The chain couples TRBV6-1 to TRBJ1-2, with D tentatively TRBD1 (5 bases). The CDR3 sequence is 12 residues long. V lost 5 bases to trimming and J lost 4 bases, with 8 bases between them. Germline assignment: CDR1 MNHNS and CDR2 SASEGT.

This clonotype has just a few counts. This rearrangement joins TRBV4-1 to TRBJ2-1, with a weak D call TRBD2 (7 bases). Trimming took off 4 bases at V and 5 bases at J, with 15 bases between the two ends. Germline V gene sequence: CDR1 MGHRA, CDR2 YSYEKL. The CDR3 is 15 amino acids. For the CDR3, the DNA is TGCGCCAGCAGCCTGGGGGGGGAGGGGGACAATGAGCAGTTCTTC. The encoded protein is CASSLGGEGDNEQFF.

CDR3 sequence reads: CASSVAGGRQPQHF. Here the CDR3 DNA reads TGTGCCAGCAGTGTGGCAGGGGGTCGTCAGCCCCAGCATTTT. The genes are TRBV2 and TRBJ1-5; 7 bases are shared with TRBD1. V lost 4 bases, J lost 6 bases, and 6 bases stayed unmatched. The CDR3 totals 14 residues. Per the germline V gene, CDR1 is SNHLY and CDR2 is FYNNEI.

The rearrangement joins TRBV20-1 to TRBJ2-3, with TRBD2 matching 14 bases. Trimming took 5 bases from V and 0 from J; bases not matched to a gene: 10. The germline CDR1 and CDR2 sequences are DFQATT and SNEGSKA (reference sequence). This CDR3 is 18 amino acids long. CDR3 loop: CSARPGTSGSWSTDTQYF. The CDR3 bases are TGCAGTGCTCGACCCGGGACTAGCGGGAGTTGGAGCACAGATACGCAGTATTTT.

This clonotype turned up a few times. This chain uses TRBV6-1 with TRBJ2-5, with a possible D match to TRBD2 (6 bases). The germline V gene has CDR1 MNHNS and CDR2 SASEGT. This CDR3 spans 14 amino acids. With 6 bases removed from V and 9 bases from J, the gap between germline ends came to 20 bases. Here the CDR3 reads CASRGTLTRRAQYF. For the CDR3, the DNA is TGTGCCAGCAGAGGGACTCTCACCAGGAGAGCCCAGTACTTC.

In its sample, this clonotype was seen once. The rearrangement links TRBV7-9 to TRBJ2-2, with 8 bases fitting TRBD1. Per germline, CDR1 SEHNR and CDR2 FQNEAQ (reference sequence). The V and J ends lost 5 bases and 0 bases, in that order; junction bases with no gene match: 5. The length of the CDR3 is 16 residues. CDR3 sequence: CASSRTGGANTGELFF. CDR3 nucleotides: TGTGCCAGCAGCCGTACAGGGGGTGCGAACACCGGGGAGCTGTTTTTT.

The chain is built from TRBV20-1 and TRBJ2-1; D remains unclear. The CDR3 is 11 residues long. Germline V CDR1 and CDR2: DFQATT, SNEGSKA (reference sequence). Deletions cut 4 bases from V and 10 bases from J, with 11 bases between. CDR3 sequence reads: CSATRPPEQFF. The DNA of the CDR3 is TGCAGTGCTACCCGACCTCCCGAGCAGTTCTTC.

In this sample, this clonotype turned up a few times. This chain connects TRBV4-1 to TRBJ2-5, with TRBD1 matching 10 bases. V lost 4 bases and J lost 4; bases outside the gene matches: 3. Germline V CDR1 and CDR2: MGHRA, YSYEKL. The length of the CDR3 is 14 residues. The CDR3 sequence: CASSPRTGGETQYF. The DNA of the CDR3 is TGCGCCAGCAGCCCCAGGACAGGGGGAGAGACCCAGTACTTC.

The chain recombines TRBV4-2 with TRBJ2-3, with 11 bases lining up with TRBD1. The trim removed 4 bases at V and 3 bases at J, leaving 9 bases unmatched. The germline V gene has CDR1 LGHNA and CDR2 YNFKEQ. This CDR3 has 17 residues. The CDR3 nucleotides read TGTGCCAGCAGCCTAAGAACAGGGACAGGGGGAACAGATACGCAGTATTTT. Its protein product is CASSLRTGTGGTDTQYF.

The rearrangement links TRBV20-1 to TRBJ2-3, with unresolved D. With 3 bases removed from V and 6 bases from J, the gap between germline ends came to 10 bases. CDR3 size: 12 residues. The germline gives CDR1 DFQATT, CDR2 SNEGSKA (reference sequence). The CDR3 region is CSARVLSDTQYF. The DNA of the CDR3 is TGCAGTGCTAGGGTCCTATCGGATACGCAGTATTTT.

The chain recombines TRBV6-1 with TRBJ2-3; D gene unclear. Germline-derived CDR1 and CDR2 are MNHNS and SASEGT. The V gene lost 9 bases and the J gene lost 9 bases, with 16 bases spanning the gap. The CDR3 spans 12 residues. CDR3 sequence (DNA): TGTGCCAGTAGGCCCGGTTCAGGCACGCAGTATTTT. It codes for CASRPGSGTQYF.

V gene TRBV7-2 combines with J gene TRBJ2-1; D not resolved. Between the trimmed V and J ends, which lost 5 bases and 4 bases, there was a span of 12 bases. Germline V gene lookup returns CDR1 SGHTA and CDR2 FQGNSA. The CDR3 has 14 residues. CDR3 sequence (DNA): TGTGCCAGCAGCCCTAGGGCCGTGTACAATGAGCAGTTCTTC. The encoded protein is CASSPRAVYNEQFF.

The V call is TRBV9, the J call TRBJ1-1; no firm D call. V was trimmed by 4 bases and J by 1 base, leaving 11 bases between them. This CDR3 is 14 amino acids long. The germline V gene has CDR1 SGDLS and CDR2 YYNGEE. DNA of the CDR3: TGTGCCAGCAGCTTAGGACTGGAGAACACTGAAGCTTTCTTT. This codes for CASSLGLENTEAFF.

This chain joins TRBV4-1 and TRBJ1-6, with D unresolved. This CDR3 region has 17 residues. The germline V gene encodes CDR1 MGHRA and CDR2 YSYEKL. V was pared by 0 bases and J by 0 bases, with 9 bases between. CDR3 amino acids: CASSQERRSSYNSPLHF. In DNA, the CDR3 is TGCGCCAGCAGCCAAGAGCGTCGGAGCTCCTATAATTCACCCCTCCACTTT.

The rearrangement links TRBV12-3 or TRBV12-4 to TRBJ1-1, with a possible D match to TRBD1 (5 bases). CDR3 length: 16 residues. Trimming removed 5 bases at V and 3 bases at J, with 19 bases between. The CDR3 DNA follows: TGTGCCAGCAGTAGCACGACAGTCTGGGGGTACACTGAAGCTTTCTTT. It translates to CASSSTTVWGYTEAFF.

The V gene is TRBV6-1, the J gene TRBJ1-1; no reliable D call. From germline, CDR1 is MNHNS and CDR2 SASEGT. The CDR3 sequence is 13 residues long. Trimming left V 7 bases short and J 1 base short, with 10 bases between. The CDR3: CASTLTPNTEAFF. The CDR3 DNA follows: TGTGCCAGCACGCTGACACCGAACACTGAAGCTTTCTTT.